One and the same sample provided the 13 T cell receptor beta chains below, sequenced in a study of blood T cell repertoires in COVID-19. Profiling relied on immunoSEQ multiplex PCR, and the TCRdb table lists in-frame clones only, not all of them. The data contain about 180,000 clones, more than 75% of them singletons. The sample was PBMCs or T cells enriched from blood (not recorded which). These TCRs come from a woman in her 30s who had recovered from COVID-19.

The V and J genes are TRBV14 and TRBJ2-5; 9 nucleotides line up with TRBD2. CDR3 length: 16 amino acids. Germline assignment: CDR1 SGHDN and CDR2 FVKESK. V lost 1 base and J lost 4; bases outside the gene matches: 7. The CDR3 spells CASSQGLAGGRETQYF. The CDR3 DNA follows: TGTGCCAGCAGCCAAGGTCTCGCGGGAGGGCGAGAGACCCAGTACTTC.

As DNA, the CDR3 is TGTGCCACTAAACTAGCGGGAGGGTTGGGGTCTGCCTACGAGCAGTACTTC. Its translation: CATKLAGGLGSAYEQYF. The V call is TRBV28, the J call TRBJ2-7; 13 bases are shared with TRBD2. This CDR3 has 17 amino acids. J was trimmed by 2 bases and V by 10 bases; bases with no gene match: 14. From germline, CDR1 is MDHEN and CDR2 SYDVKM. The entire variable domain, with the rest obtained from reference TRBV28 and TRBJ2-7, is as follows: DVKVTQSSRYLVKRTGEKVFLECVQDMDHENMFWYRQDPGLGLRLIYFSYDVKMKEKGDIPEGYSVSREKKERFSLILESASTNQTSMYLCATKLAGGLGSAYEQYFGPGTRLTVT.

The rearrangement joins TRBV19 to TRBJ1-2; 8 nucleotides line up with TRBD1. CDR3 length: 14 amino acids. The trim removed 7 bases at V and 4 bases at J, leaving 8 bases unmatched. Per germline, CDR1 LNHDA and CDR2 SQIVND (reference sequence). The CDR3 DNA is TGTGCCAGTATCTGGACAGGGACTGCCTATGGCTACACCTTC. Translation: CASIWTGTAYGYTF.

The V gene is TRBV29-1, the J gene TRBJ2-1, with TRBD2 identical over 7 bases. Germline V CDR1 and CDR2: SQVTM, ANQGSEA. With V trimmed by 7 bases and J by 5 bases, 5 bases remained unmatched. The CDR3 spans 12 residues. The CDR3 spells CSGSGINNEQFF. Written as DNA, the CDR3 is TGCAGCGGGAGCGGGATAAACAATGAGCAGTTCTTC.

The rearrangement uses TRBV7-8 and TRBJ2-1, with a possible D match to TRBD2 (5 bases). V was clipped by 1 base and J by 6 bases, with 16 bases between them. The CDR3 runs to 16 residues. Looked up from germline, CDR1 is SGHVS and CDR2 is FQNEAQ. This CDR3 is CASSLDLGVAANEQFF. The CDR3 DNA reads TGTGCCAGCAGCTTAGACTTGGGAGTTGCGGCCAATGAGCAGTTCTTC.

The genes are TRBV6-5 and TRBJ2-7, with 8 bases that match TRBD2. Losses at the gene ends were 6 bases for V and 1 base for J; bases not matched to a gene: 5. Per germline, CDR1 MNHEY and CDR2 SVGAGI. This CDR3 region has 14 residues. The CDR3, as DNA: TGTGCCAGCAGGAGCGGGAGTTGGTCCTACGAGCAGTACTTC. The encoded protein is CASRSGSWSYEQYF.

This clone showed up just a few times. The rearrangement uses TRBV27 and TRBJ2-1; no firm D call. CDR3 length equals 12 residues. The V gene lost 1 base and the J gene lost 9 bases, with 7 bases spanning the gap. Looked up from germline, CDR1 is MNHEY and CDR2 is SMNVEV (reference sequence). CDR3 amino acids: CASSLYNGEQFF. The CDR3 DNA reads TGTGCCAGCAGTTTATACAATGGTGAGCAGTTCTTC.

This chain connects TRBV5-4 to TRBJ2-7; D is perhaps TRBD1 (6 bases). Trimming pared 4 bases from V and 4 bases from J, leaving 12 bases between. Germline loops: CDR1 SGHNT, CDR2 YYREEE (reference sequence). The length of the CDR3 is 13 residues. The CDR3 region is CASSLQGSYEQYF. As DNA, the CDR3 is TGTGCCAGCAGCCTCCAGGGGAGTTACGAGCAGTACTTC. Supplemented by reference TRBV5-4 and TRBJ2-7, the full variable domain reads ETGVTQSPTHLIKTRGQQVTLRCSSQSGHNTVSWYQQALGQGPQFIFQYYREEENGRGNFPPRFSGLQFPNYSSELNVNALELDDSALYLCASSLQGSYEQYFGPGTRLTVT.

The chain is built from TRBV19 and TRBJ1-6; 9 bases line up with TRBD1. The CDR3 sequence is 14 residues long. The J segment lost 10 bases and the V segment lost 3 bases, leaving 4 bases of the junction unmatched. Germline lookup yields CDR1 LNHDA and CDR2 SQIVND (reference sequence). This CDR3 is CASSIGTGNSPLHF. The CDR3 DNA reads TGTGCCAGTAGTATCGGGACAGGGAACTCACCCCTCCACTTT.

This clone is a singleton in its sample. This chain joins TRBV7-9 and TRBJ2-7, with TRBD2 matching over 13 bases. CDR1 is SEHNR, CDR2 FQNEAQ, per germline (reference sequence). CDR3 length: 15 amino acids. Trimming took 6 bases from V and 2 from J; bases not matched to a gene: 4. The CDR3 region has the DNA TGTGCCAGCAGTTCAACTAGCGGGAGGGCCTACGAGCAGTACTTC. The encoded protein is CASSSTSGRAYEQYF. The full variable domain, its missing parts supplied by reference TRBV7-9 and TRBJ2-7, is DTGVSQNPRHKITKRGQNVTFRCDPISEHNRLYWYRQTLGQGPEFLTYFQNEAQLEKSRLLSDRFSAERPKGSFSTLEIQRTEQGDSAMYLCASSSTSGRAYEQYFGPGTRLTVT.

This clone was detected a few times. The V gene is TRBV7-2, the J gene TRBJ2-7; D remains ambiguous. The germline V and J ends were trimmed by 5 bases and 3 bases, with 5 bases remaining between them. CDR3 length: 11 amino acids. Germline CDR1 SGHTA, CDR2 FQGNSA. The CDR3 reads CASSPYYEQYF. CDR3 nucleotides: TGTGCCAGCAGCCCTTACTACGAGCAGTACTTC.

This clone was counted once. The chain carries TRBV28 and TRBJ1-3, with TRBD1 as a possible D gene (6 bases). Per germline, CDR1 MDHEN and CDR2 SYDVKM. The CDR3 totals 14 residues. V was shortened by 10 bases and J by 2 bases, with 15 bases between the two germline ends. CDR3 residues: CATYPQGPGNTIYF. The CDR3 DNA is TGTGCCACCTACCCACAGGGCCCTGGAAACACCATATATTTT.

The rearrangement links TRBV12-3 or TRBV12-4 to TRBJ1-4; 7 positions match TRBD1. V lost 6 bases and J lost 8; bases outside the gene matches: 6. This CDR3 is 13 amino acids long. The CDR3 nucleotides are TGTGCCAGCAGGGAAACAGGGGCGGAAAAACTGTTTTTT. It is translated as CASRETGAEKLFF.